The entry that follows covers one T cell receptor beta chain sequence. The record originates from a study of shared clonotypes between healthy human individuals. Sorted subsets were amplified in replicate PCRs using 200 ng DNA, some 31,000 T cell genomes. Produced via immunoSEQ multiplex PCR; TCRdb's table is partial and in-frame only. The repertoire includes some 690,000 clones, 90% of them detected once, and 34% sits in the top ten. V lost 4 bases to trimming and J lost 5 bases; unmatched junction nucleotides: 9. The CDR3 has 15 residues. Germline V gene data show CDR1 as MGHRA and CDR2 as YSYEKL. Sequenced: memory CD8+ T cells from PBMCs. Subset: CD45RO+ cells pooled with CCR7-negative TemRA cells. The receptor's source is a man aged 18 to 29 in good health. Some clones in this sample may be carry-over from other donors' samples. The chain combines TRBV4-1 with TRBJ2-7; TRBD1 matches 9 bases. This CDR3 is CASSPTPGQGNEQYF. CDR3 DNA sequence: TGCGCCAGCAGCCCCACCCCCGGACAGGGGAACGAGCAGTACTTC.